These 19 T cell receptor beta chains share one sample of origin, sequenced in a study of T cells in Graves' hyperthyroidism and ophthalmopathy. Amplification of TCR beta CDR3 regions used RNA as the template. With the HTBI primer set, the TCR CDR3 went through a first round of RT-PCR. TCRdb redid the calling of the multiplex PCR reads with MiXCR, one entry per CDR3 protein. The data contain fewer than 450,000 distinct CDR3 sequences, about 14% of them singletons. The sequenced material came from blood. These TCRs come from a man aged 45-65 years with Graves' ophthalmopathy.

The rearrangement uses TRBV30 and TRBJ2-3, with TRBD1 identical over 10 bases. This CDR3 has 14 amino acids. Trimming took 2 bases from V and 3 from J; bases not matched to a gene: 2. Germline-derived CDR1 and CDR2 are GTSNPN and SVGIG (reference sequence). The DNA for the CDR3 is TGTGCCTGGAGTCGGGGACAGGGGACAGATACGCAGTATTTT. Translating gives CAWSRGQGTDTQYF.

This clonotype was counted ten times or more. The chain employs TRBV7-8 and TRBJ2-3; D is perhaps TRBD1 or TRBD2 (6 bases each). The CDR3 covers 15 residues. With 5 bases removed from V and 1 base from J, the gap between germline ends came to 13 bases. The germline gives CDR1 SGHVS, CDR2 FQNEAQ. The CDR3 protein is CASSPGDLRTDTQYF. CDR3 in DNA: TGTGCCAGCAGCCCAGGGGACTTACGCACAGATACGCAGTATTTT.

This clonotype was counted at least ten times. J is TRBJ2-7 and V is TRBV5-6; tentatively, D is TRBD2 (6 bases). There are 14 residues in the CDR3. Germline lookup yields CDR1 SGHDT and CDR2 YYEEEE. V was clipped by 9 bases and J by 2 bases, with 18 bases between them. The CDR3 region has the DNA TGTGCCATCGGCGTTTGGGGGGAGGCCTACGAGCAGTACTTC. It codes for CAIGVWGEAYEQYF.

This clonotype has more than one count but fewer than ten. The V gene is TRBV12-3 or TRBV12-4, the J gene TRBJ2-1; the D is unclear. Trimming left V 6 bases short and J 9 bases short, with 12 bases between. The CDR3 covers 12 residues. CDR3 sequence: CASRGIQPEQFF. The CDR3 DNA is TGTGCCAGCAGGGGGATCCAGCCTGAGCAGTTCTTC.

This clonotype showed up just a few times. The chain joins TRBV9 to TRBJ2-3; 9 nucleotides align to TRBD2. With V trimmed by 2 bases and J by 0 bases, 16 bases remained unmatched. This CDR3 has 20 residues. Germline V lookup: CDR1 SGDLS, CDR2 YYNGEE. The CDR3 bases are TGTGCCAGCAGCGTTTCGGTAGCGGGAGTCCCCGTTACTAGCACAGATACGCAGTATTTT. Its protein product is CASSVSVAGVPVTSTDTQYF.

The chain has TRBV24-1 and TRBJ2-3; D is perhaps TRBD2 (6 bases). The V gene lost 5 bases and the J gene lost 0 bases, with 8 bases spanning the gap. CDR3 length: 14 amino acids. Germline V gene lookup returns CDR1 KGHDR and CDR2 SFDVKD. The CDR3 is CATSVAGSTDTQYF. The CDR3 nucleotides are TGTGCCACCAGTGTGGCGGGAAGCACAGATACGCAGTATTTT.

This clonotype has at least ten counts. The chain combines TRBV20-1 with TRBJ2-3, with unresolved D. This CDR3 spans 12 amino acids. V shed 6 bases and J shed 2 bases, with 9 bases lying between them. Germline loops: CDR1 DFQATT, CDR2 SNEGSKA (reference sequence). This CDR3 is CSASPSTDTQYF. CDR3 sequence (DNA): TGCAGTGCAAGCCCCTCCACAGATACGCAGTATTTT.

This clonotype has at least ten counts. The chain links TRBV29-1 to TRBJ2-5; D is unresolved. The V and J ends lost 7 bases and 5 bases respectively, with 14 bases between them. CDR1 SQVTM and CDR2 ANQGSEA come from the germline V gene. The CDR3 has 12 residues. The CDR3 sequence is CSAGPLGETQYF. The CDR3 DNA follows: TGCAGCGCTGGGCCTTTGGGGGAGACCCAGTACTTC. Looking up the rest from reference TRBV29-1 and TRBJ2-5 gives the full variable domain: SAVISQKPSRDICQRGTSLTIQCQVDSQVTMMFWYRQQPGQSLTLIATANQGSEATYESGFVIDKFPISRPNLTFSTLTVSNMSPEDSSIYLCSAGPLGETQYFGPGTRLLVL.

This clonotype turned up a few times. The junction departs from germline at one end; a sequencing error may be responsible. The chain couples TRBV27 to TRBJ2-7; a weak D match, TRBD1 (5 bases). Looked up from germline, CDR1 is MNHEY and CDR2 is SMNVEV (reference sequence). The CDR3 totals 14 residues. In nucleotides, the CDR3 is TGTGCCAGCAGTTCAGGGTCCCGCTCCTACGAGCAGCACTTC. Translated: CASSSGSRSYEQHF.

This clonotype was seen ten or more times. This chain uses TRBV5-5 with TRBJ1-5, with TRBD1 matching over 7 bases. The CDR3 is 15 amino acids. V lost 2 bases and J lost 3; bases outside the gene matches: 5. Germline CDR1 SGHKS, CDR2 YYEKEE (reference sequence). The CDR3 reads CASSLLGTDNQPQHF. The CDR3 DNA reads TGTGCCAGCAGCTTATTAGGGACAGACAATCAGCCCCAGCATTTT.

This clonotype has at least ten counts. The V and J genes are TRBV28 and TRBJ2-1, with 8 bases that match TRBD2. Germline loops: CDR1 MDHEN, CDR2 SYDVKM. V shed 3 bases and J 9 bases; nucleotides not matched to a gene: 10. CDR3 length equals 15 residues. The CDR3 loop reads CASSFSGGRKGEQFF. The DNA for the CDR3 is TGTGCCAGCAGTTTTTCCGGCGGGAGGAAGGGTGAGCAGTTCTTC.

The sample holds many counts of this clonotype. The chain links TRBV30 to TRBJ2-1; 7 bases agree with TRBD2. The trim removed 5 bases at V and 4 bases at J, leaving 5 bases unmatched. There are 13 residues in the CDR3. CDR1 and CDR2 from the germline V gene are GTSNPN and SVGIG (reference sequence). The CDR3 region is CAWRGVRYNEQFF. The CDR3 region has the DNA TGTGCCTGGCGGGGGGTCCGATACAATGAGCAGTTCTTC.

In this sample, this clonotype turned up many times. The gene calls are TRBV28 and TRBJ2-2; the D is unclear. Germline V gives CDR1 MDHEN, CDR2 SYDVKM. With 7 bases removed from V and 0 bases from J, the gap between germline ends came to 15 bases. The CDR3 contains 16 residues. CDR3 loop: CASTHSVRTNTGELFF. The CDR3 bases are TGTGCCAGCACCCATTCGGTGAGGACGAACACCGGGGAGCTGTTTTTT.

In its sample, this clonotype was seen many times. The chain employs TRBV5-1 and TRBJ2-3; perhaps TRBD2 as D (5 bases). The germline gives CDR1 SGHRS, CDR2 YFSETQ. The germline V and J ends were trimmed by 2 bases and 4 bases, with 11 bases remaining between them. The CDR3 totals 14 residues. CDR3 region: CASSFIEEADTQYF. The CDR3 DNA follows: TGCGCCAGCAGCTTCATTGAGGAGGCAGATACGCAGTATTTT.

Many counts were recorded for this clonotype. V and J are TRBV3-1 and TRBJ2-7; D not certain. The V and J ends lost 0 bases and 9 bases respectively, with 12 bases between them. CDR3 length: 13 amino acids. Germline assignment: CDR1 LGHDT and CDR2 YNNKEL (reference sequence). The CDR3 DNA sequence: TGTGCCAGCAGCCAAGATGGGCGGTCCGTGCAGTACTTC. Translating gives CASSQDGRSVQYF.

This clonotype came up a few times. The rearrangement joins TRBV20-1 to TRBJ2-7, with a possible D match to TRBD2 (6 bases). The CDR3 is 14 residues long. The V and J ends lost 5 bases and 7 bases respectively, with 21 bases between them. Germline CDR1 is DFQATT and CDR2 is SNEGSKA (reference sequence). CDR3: CSAWRDSTSQEQYF. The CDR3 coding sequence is TGCAGTGCTTGGCGGGACTCTACATCACAGGAGCAGTACTTC.

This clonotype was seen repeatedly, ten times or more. This CDR3 is CSAGGRSGVSYNEQFF. CDR3 DNA: TGCAGTGCTGGGGGGAGATCGGGAGTCTCCTACAATGAGCAGTTCTTC. The rearrangement links TRBV20-1 to TRBJ2-1, with D perhaps matching TRBD2 (6 bases). The CDR3 totals 16 residues. Between the trimmed V and J ends, which lost 5 bases and 0 bases, there was a span of 17 bases. The germline V gene encodes CDR1 DFQATT and CDR2 SNEGSKA (reference sequence).

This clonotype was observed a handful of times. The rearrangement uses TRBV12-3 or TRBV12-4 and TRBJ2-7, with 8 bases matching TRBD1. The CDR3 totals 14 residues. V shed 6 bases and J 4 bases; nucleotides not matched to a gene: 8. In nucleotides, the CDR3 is TGTGCCAGCAGCTTACAGGGGACAGGATACGAGCAGTACTTC. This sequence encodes CASSLQGTGYEQYF.

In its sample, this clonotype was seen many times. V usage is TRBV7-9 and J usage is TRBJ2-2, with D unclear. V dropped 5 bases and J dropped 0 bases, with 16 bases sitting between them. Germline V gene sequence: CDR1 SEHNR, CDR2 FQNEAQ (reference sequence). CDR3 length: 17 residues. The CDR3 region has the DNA TGTGCCAGCAGCCATAAGGTGTTAGACCCGAACACCGGGGAGCTGTTTTTT. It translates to CASSHKVLDPNTGELFF.